This TCR beta chain was captured in a study of blood T cell repertoires in COVID-19. Across the study: The samples span acute and convalescent COVID-19 from the United States, Italy and Spain.

This clone turned up a few times. Sequencing was performed with immunoSEQ multiplex PCR; in TCRdb, only in-frame clones are kept and a portion is missing. Counted here are over 150,000 clones, around nine tenths occurring once; the ten biggest clones make up roughly 0.9%. Losses at the gene ends were 0 bases for V and 1 base for J; bases not matched to a gene: 9. CDR3 length equals 18 residues. Looked up from germline, CDR1 is MGHRA and CDR2 is YSYEKL. Sequencing used peripheral blood. This receptor was taken from a young woman who had recovered from COVID-19. The chain recombines TRBV4-1 with TRBJ1-2, with 9 bases that match TRBD1. CDR3 region: CASSQDGDRVSVNYGYTF. CDR3 nucleotides: TGCGCCAGCAGCCAAGATGGGGACAGGGTTTCAGTTAACTATGGCTACACCTTC.